The T cell receptor beta chain described here comes from a study of blood T cell repertoires in COVID-19. About the study: Italy, Spain and the United States were the sources of the convalescent and acute COVID-19 samples. PBMCs, B-cell-depleted T cells, or T cells were the source of the cDNA or gDNA that made up the material.

Germline V CDR1 and CDR2: SNHLY, FYNNEI. Trimming took 3 bases from V and 2 from J, leaving 5 bases between them. The CDR3 totals 13 residues. Study processing details: Nucleated cell number was recorded as an estimate derived from reference gene primer amplification. Measured with immunoSEQ multiplex PCR; TCRdb has only the in-frame clones, and not every one. V, J and clone size are those of that table, while D and trimming were read from the DNA. Of about 120,000 clones detected, 85% to 90% appear once; the ten largest clones hold under 4%. The chain joins TRBV2 to TRBJ1-5, with D possibly matching TRBD1 (5 bases). The sample was peripheral blood. The receptor comes from a man aged 55 to 70 with acute or convalescent COVID-19. CDR3 nucleotide sequence: TGTGCCAGCAGTGACAGGGGCAATCAGCCCCAGCATTTT. Its protein is CASSDRGNQPQHF.